The text below deals with one T cell receptor beta chain. Its target is unknown. The sample belongs to a study of CD8 T cell repertoires and HIV-1 epitope variants. Background on the study: T cells were stimulated with Twenty-five Gag and Nef peptides separately. Enriched T cells were co-cultured with equal numbers of autologous T cell-negative antigen-presenting cells. Epitopes were three Gag families plus Nef HW9 and YT9. Points from the study as a whole: Only beta chains were identified, marking proliferation to antigen, not function.

This CDR3 comprises 14 residues. The junction had 5 bases not matched to a gene; V was cut back by 4 bases and J by 1 base. The germline CDR1 and CDR2 sequences are SGHNT and YYREEE (reference sequence). The table came from immunoSEQ multiplex PCR; TCRdb's copy has only in-frame clones and leaves some out. The sample lists about 5,000 clones; over 60% were seen once. Material: cultured CD8+ T cells derived from PBMCs. The sequence derives from a male donor with HIV. The chain couples TRBV5-4 to TRBJ2-7; 7 bases fit TRBD2. In nucleotides, the CDR3 is TGTGCCAGCAGCCCCTCTAGCGGATCCTACGAGCAGTACTTC. It yields the protein CASSPSSGSYEQYF. Complete variable domain (other parts from reference TRBV5-4 and TRBJ2-7): ETGVTQSPTHLIKTRGQQVTLRCSSQSGHNTVSWYQQALGQGPQFIFQYYREEENGRGNFPPRFSGLQFPNYSSELNVNALELDDSALYLCASSPSSGSYEQYFGPGTRLTVT.